These 29 T cell receptor beta chains originate from one sample sequenced in a study of blood T cell repertoires in COVID-19. Clones were read by immunoSEQ multiplex PCR, and TCRdb kept only the in-frame ones, dropping some. The sample yields 55,000 to 65,000 clones, 75% to 95% seen once. Sequencing was performed on peripheral blood. All receptors come from a human donor in a cohort sampled during active COVID-19.

The chain carries TRBV2 and TRBJ2-1, with D hard to call. The V gene's germline CDR1 is SNHLY and CDR2 FYNNEI. Trimming stripped 5 bases from V and 4 bases from J, with 9 bases between. This CDR3 region has 13 residues. The CDR3 loop is CASSFSPYNEQFF. CDR3 coding DNA: TGTGCCAGCAGTTTTTCCCCTTACAATGAGCAGTTCTTC.

This chain links TRBV4-1 with TRBJ1-1; 7 nucleotides agree with TRBD1. The V gene end was trimmed by 3 bases and the J gene end by 5 bases; junction bases not matched to a gene: 3. Germline V gene sequence: CDR1 MGHRA, CDR2 YSYEKL. CDR3 size: 13 residues. The CDR3 DNA reads as TGCGCCAGCAGCCAGACACAGGGGACTGAAGCTTTCTTT. Translating it yields CASSQTQGTEAFF.

This rearrangement joins TRBV7-9 to TRBJ2-3, with 9 bases identical to TRBD2. The ends lost 5 bases at V and 3 bases at J; junction bases unmatched: 6. The CDR3 is 15 amino acids. CDR1 is SEHNR and CDR2 is FQNEAQ in the germline V gene (reference sequence). The CDR3 DNA is TGTGCCAGCAGCCTATTCCTAGCGGGAACAGATACGCAGTATTTT. Translating gives CASSLFLAGTDTQYF.

The chain is built from TRBV6-5 and TRBJ2-1, with TRBD1 matching over 8 bases. This CDR3 contains 14 residues. Trimming cost V 2 bases and J 5 bases; bases outside gene matches: 2. CDR1 MNHEY and CDR2 SVGAGI come from the germline V gene. The CDR3 bases are TGTGCCAGCAGTTACGGGACAGGAAACAATGAGCAGTTCTTC. This sequence encodes CASSYGTGNNEQFF.

The rearrangement uses TRBV7-3 and TRBJ2-1, with 11 bases matching TRBD2. The germline CDR1 and CDR2 sequences are SGHTA and FQGTGA. The V gene end was trimmed by 4 bases and the J gene end by 4 bases; junction bases not matched to a gene: 3. This CDR3 has 15 amino acids. The chain's CDR3 is CASSSGTSGYNEQFF. The CDR3 nucleotides are TGTGCCAGCAGCTCCGGGACTAGCGGTTACAATGAGCAGTTCTTC. Full variable domain (rest looked up from reference TRBV7-3 and TRBJ2-1): GAGVSQTPSNKVTEKGKYVELRCDPISGHTALYWYRQSLGQGPEFLIYFQGTGAADDSGLPNDRFFAVRPEGSVSTLKIQRTERGDSAVYLCASSSGTSGYNEQFFGPGTRLTVL.

The chain recombines TRBV5-1 with TRBJ2-2, with D perhaps TRBD1 (6 bases). Per germline, CDR1 SGHRS and CDR2 YFSETQ. V dropped 1 base and J dropped 2 bases, with 12 bases sitting between them. The CDR3 is 16 amino acids. CDR3 coding DNA: TGCGCCAGCAGCTTGTCTCTGGGGGCAAACACCGGGGAGCTGTTTTTT. Its protein is CASSLSLGANTGELFF.

This chain connects TRBV5-1 to TRBJ2-2; the D gene is possibly TRBD2 (6 bases). The ends were cut back, 4 bases at V and 4 bases at J, with 23 bases in the middle. This CDR3 comprises 18 residues. Germline V gives CDR1 SGHRS, CDR2 YFSETQ. Here the CDR3 reads CASSIGSRGLTFTGELFF. DNA of the CDR3: TGCGCCAGCAGCATTGGTTCCCGGGGACTGACCTTCACCGGGGAGCTGTTTTTT.

This clone is a singleton in its sample. The chain recombines TRBV7-2 with TRBJ2-5; weak D call: TRBD1 (5 bases). The germline V gene encodes CDR1 SGHTA and CDR2 FQGNSA. The CDR3 consists of 15 residues. V was trimmed by 2 bases and J by 2 bases, leaving 12 bases between them. CDR3 residues: CASSLRGHLQETQYF. For the CDR3, the DNA is TGTGCCAGCAGCTTAAGGGGTCACCTACAAGAGACCCAGTACTTC.

The rearrangement links TRBV7-9 to TRBJ2-7, with D perhaps matching TRBD1 (5 bases). The CDR3 totals 13 residues. The germline CDR1 and CDR2 sequences are SEHNR and FQNEAQ (reference sequence). V was trimmed by 1 base and J by 2 bases, leaving 6 bases between them. CDR3 amino acids: CASSLEGPYEQYF. The CDR3, as DNA: TGTGCCAGCAGCTTAGAGGGGCCCTACGAGCAGTACTTC.

The V gene is TRBV13, the J gene TRBJ1-3; D not certain. Germline V gene lookup returns CDR1 PRHDT and CDR2 FYEKMQ (reference sequence). V lost 5 bases and J lost 4, with 21 bases in between. CDR3 length: 17 residues. This CDR3 is CASSTPRAILTGNTIYF. The CDR3 nucleotides read TGTGCCAGCAGCACCCCGAGGGCGATTCTAACAGGAAACACCATATATTTT.

The chain carries TRBV5-1 and TRBJ2-7, with 8 bases that match TRBD2. Germline V gives CDR1 SGHRS, CDR2 YFSETQ. V was clipped by 7 bases and J by 0 bases; unmatched bases: 6. The CDR3 sequence is 14 residues long. CDR3 sequence reads: CASHSGESSYEQYF. Here the CDR3 DNA reads TGCGCCAGCCATAGCGGGGAAAGCTCCTACGAGCAGTACTTC.

This rearrangement joins TRBV7-6 to TRBJ2-2; TRBD1 might be the D (6 bases). With 3 bases removed from V and 1 base from J, the gap between germline ends came to 9 bases. The CDR3 sequence is 15 residues long. CDR1 and CDR2 (germline): SGHVS, FNYEAQ. The CDR3 DNA is TGTGCCAGCAGCTTCAGGGGTTTGAACACCGGGGAGCTGTTTTTT. Translating gives CASSFRGLNTGELFF.

The CDR3 loop reads CASSYDNLNTDTQYF. In nucleotides, the CDR3 is TGTGCCAGCAGTTATGACAACTTAAACACAGATACGCAGTATTTT. V is TRBV2 and J is TRBJ2-3; D uncertain. The CDR3 length is 15 residues. Trimming shortened V by 5 bases and J by 2 bases, and 14 bases separated the two germline ends. Looked up from germline, CDR1 is SNHLY and CDR2 is FYNNEI. The full variable domain, its missing parts supplied by reference TRBV2 and TRBJ2-3, is EPEVTQTPSHQVTQMGQEVILRCVPISNHLYFYWYRQILGQKVEFLVSFYNNEISEKSEIFDDQFSVERPDGSNFTLKIRSTKLEDSAMYFCASSYDNLNTDTQYFGPGTRLTVL.

J is TRBJ1-5 and V is TRBV27; 7 bases match TRBD1. J lost 0 bases, V lost 7 bases, and 3 bases had no gene match. Germline values: CDR1 MNHEY, CDR2 SMNVEV (reference sequence). The CDR3 runs 14 residues. CDR3 amino acids: CASKGAGSNQPQHF. The CDR3 DNA is TGTGCCAGCAAGGGGGCGGGTAGCAATCAGCCCCAGCATTTT.

This clone was found once. V usage is TRBV27 and J usage is TRBJ2-1; 8 bases line up with TRBD1. In germline, CDR1 is MNHEY, CDR2 SMNVEV (reference sequence). The CDR3 totals 15 residues. The V segment lost 4 bases and the J segment 7 bases; nucleotides outside the gene matches: 9. The CDR3 here is CASSYSTGVGNEQFF. In DNA, the CDR3 is TGTGCCAGCAGTTACTCGACAGGGGTAGGGAATGAGCAGTTCTTC.

The chain employs TRBV5-1 and TRBJ2-1; D is undetermined. V was cut by 5 bases and J by 5 bases, with 8 bases left in between. CDR3 size: 12 residues. Per the germline V gene, CDR1 is SGHRS and CDR2 is YFSETQ. The CDR3 DNA reads TGCGCCAGCAGACCACAGCACAATGAGCAGTTCTTC. This gives the protein CASRPQHNEQFF.

CDR3 coding DNA: TGTGCCAGCAGCCTTGGACCCGGAGGATACGAGCAGTACTTC. This gives the protein CASSLGPGGYEQYF. The chain links TRBV11-2 to TRBJ2-7; a weak D match, TRBD2 (5 bases). Deletions cut 5 bases from V and 4 bases from J, with 15 bases between. CDR3 length equals 14 residues. Germline V gives CDR1 SGHAT, CDR2 FQNNGV.

V is TRBV4-1 and J is TRBJ2-1; 7 bases map to TRBD2. J was trimmed by 3 bases and V by 1 base; bases with no gene match: 9. Germline loops: CDR1 MGHRA, CDR2 YSYEKL. The CDR3 length is 17 residues. The CDR3 region is CASSQVISGLHYNEQFF. In DNA form, the CDR3 reads TGCGCCAGCAGCCAAGTGATTAGCGGGCTCCACTACAATGAGCAGTTCTTC.

This clone is labeled as medium-sized. This sequence joins TRBV5-1 and TRBJ2-2; no clear D. Germline CDR1 SGHRS, CDR2 YFSETQ. This CDR3 is 15 amino acids long. V gave up 0 bases and J gave up 1 base, with 7 bases separating them. The CDR3 DNA follows: TGCGCCAGCAGCTTGGGCACGGGGAACACCGGGGAGCTGTTTTTT. Its translation is CASSLGTGNTGELFF.

The sample holds one count of this clone. This chain joins TRBV12-3 or TRBV12-4 and TRBJ2-3; 7 bases agree with TRBD1. J gave up 6 bases and V 6 bases, and 3 bases lay outside the gene matches. There are 12 residues in the CDR3. The CDR3 reads CASRARGDTQYF. The CDR3 bases are TGTGCCAGCAGGGCCAGGGGGGATACGCAGTATTTT.

The rearrangement joins TRBV7-2 to TRBJ2-7, with 9 bases that match TRBD1. V lost 5 bases, J lost 9 bases, and 11 bases stayed unmatched. CDR3 length: 14 residues. Germline V gives CDR1 SGHTA, CDR2 FQGNSA. The CDR3 nucleotides read TGTGCCAGCAGCCCCCCTGGACAGGGGTCCCCGCAGTACTTC. It yields the protein CASSPPGQGSPQYF.

The chain couples TRBV7-9 to TRBJ1-1; D gene ambiguous. V was clipped by 1 base and J by 0 bases, with 9 bases between them. CDR1 is SEHNR, CDR2 FQNEAQ, per germline (reference sequence). The CDR3 has 15 residues. CDR3 coding DNA: TGTGCCAGCAGCTTAGTCGGTTTCATGAACACTGAAGCTTTCTTT. Translated, it gives CASSLVGFMNTEAFF.

The chain has TRBV6-2 or TRBV6-3 and TRBJ1-2, with TRBD1 identical over 7 bases. The germline V gene encodes CDR1 MNHEY and CDR2 SVGEGT. The CDR3 is 15 amino acids. Trimming cost V 5 bases and J 0 bases; bases outside gene matches: 6. CDR3 in DNA: TGTGCCAGCAGTCCGGAGGGACAGCCTAACTATGGCTACACCTTC. Its protein is CASSPEGQPNYGYTF.

The chain carries TRBV6-5 and TRBJ2-7, with D tentatively TRBD2 (7 bases). V was cut by 6 bases and J by 2 bases, with 11 bases left in between. The CDR3 spans 13 residues. Germline V lookup: CDR1 MNHEY, CDR2 SVGAGI. Here the CDR3 reads CASREGGPYEQYF. The CDR3 region has the DNA TGTGCCAGCAGGGAGGGGGGGCCCTACGAGCAGTACTTC.

The CDR3 DNA follows: TGTGCCAGCTCCCCTGGGGGGTGGGATTCACCCCTCCACTTT. Its protein product is CASSPGGWDSPLHF. The gene calls are TRBV25-1 and TRBJ1-6; D perhaps matches TRBD1 (5 bases). Trimming removed 8 bases at V and 8 bases at J, with 16 bases between. Germline V gives CDR1 MGHDK, CDR2 SYGVNS. This CDR3 contains 14 residues. Together with reference TRBV25-1 and TRBJ1-6, the CDR3 gives the full variable domain: EADIYQTPRYLVIGTGKKITLECSQTMGHDKMYWYQQDPGMELHLIHYSYGVNSTEKGDLSSESTVSRIRTEHFPLTLESARPSHTSQYLCASSPGGWDSPLHFGNGTRLTVT.

CDR3 nucleotide sequence: TGTGCCAGCAGCTTGGAGGGACTAGCGGCAGATACGCAGTATTTT. This gives the protein CASSLEGLAADTQYF. V is TRBV5-5 and J is TRBJ2-3; 11 nucleotides line up with TRBD2. Germline lookup yields CDR1 SGHKS and CDR2 YYEKEE (reference sequence). This CDR3 comprises 15 residues. V lost 0 bases to trimming and J lost 4 bases; unmatched junction nucleotides: 1.

The J gene is TRBJ1-2, the V gene TRBV6-2 or TRBV6-3; perhaps TRBD1 as D (5 bases). V lost 2 bases and J lost 4, with 17 bases in between. The CDR3 is 16 residues long. The germline gives CDR1 MNHEY, CDR2 SVGEGT. CDR3: CASSYDAGPPFYGYTF. CDR3 in DNA: TGTGCCAGCAGTTACGACGCGGGGCCTCCCTTCTATGGCTACACCTTC.

This chain uses TRBV6-5 with TRBJ2-1, with D perhaps TRBD2 (5 bases). Germline-derived CDR1 and CDR2 are MNHEY and SVGAGI. This CDR3 has 13 amino acids. With 5 bases removed from V and 7 bases from J, the gap between germline ends came to 12 bases. CDR3 sequence: CASSRSRGNEQFF. The CDR3 nucleotides are TGTGCCAGCAGTAGGAGCCGAGGGAATGAGCAGTTCTTC.

This clone occurred a few times. This rearrangement joins TRBV5-5 to TRBJ1-1; D call uncertain. The V and J ends lost 1 base and 2 bases respectively, with 9 bases between them. The CDR3 runs 14 residues. Germline V lookup: CDR1 SGHKS, CDR2 YYEKEE (reference sequence). The CDR3 DNA reads as TGTGCCAGCAGCTTGTCCGGGGATAACACTGAAGCTTTCTTT. This encodes CASSLSGDNTEAFF.